This entry is about one TCR beta chain. Its antigen is still unknown. No qualities accompany the bases; no much larger clone lies one base away. TCRdb records Illumina NovaSeq 6000 as the sequencer. TCRalpha and TCRbeta cDNA libraries were built by 5'RACE with constant-segment primers, adding sample barcodes and unique molecular identifiers. RNA was extracted from every sample with Trizol reagent. Libraries were amplified in two PCR steps, with a second sample barcode and Illumina TruSeq adapters added in the second step. Sequencing of the libraries was done on an Illumina NovaSeq, producing 2 x 150 bp paired-end reads. On the authors' methods: Demultiplexing of reads and collapsing into UMI-guided consensus sequences were performed with migec v1.2.7. Using mixcr v2.1.11, UMI consensuses were aligned to TRA and TRB V and J templates and then assembled into clonotypes. Expanded or contracted clonotypes were those called significant by both edgeR and NoisET, with noise models trained on biological replicates. For edgeR calls, the cutoffs were a false discovery rate-adjusted p below 0.01 and a log2 fold-change threshold of 1. As an exploratory analysis of dynamics, PCA with hierarchical clustering was applied to max-normalized trajectories of the 1000 most abundant clonotypes. Each responding clone was given a CD4 or CD8 phenotype based on the CD4+ and CD8+ repertoires, which had been sequenced separately. Using fastp at Q25 and MiXCR, TCRdb reprocessed the public reads and kept productive beta chains. Each entry is one CDR3 protein sequence, shown with its most common DNA and genes. TCRdb, not the original authors, processed these V and J calls. The sample table records approximately 400,000 distinct CDR3 sequences; 18% of these occur just once. 20% to 25% of the sample goes to the ten largest clones.

Its CDR3 holds 15 amino acids, cysteine through phenylalanine. The kept DNA is CDR3 alone, 45 bases in frame from the first base. V and J lose 4 bases and 3 bases, and a span of 14 bases separates them. CDR1 and CDR2 (SGHTA, FQGNSA) derive from the germline V gene. The sample originates from a study of T-cell memory formation after mild COVID-19 (dated by TCRdb to the early 2020s). Some background on the complete study: TCR sequence clusters from the two donors were largely donor specific. The cohort comprised two young, previously healthy adult volunteers, one female and one male. In a couple of donors, T-cell clones that expanded and contracted after mild COVID-19 were followed by sequencing TCRalpha and TCRbeta repertoires longitudinally.

On the study overall, not on this receptor specifically: Some responding clones were found in pre-infection memory, which suggests that pre-existing cross-reactive memory T cells took part in the SARS-CoV-2 response. The second-wave clones that peaked on day 37 were not confirmed to be SARS-CoV-2 specific. Contracting CD4+ clones turned up mainly in the CM and EM memory subsets, whereas EMRA was where CD8+ clones were enriched. Balanced CD4/CD8 phenotypes were observed for clones contracting from day 15 to 85, whereas a bias towards CD4+ was observed for a second wave of clones expanding from day 15 to 37. Only a couple of mild cases were covered by the study, and larger cohorts that include severe cases with pre-infection samples were considered necessary.

Ficoll-Paque density gradient centrifugation was the method used to isolate PBMCs. Sequencing was carried out using PBMCs or a T cell subset sorted from them (not recorded which). The clonotype comes from a man aged 18 to 30 who had mild COVID-19 (a few samples of this study predate the infection). The sample titles of this study are shuffled in the database, so cell type and time point are left out; the donor was told from shared clones. The chain links TRBV7-2 with TRBJ2-3; the D gene is possibly TRBD1 or TRBD2, each agreeing over 5 bases. The DNA reads TGTGCCAGCAGCTCGGGGCCGGGAAGGACAGATACGCAGTATTTT. It translates as CASSSGPGRTDTQYF.